This T cell receptor (beta chain) stems from a study of T-cell reconstitution after alpha-beta-depleted transplantation in children. Preparation of the TCRbeta library was carried out with unique molecular identifiers. TCRdb fed the PCR reads into MiXCR, producing one record per CDR3 protein. Among 350,000 to 400,000 distinct CDR3 sequences listed, roughly 14% were seen once. V lost 4 bases to trimming and J lost 0 bases; unmatched junction nucleotides: 10. Germline lookup yields CDR1 SGHKS and CDR2 YYEKEE (reference sequence). The CDR3 consists of 16 residues. The rearrangement joins TRBV5-5 to TRBJ2-7; 7 bases are shared with TRBD2. Sample: PBMCs, taken from the stem cell graft. This receptor was obtained from a human donor who donated a stem cell graft to a child with Fanconi anemia. The CDR3 region is CASSPGTTRSSYEQYF. Here the CDR3 DNA reads TGTGCCAGCAGCCCCGGGACTACCAGGAGCTCCTACGAGCAGTACTTC. The whole variable domain, filled in from reference TRBV5-5 and TRBJ2-7, reads DAGVTQSPTHLIKTRGQQVTLRCSPISGHKSVSWYQQVLGQGPQFIFQYYEKEERGRGNFPDRFSARQFPNYSSELNVNALLLGDSALYLCASSPGTTRSSYEQYFGPGTRLTVT.